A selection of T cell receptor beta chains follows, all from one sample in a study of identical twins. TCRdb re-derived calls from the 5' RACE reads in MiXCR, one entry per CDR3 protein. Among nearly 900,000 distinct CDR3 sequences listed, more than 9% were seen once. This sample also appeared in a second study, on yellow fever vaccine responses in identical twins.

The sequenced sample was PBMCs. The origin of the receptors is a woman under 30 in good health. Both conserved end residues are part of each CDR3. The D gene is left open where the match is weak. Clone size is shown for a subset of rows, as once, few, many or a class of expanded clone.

CASSQDQTVLRFGASLHF,TGTGCCAGCAGCCAAGATCAGACGGTCCTCCGGTTTGGTGCGTCCCTCCACTTT,.,TRBV3-1,few,TRBJ1-6
CASSYSSDRSWSPLHF,TGTGCCAGCAGTTACTCGTCGGACAGGTCTTGGTCACCCCTCCACTTT,TRBD1,TRBV6-2/TRBV6-3,few,TRBJ1-6
CASSPSGTGFPNTEAFF,TGTGCCAGCAGCCCCTCTGGGACAGGGTTCCCGAACACTGAAGCTTTCTTT,TRBD1,TRBV13,few,TRBJ1-1
CASSAPGQGSKQYF,TGTGCCAGCAGTGCGCCGGGACAGGGGAGCAAGCAGTACTTC,TRBD1,TRBV12-3/TRBV12-4,few,TRBJ2-7
CASSSRRGTSEFYNEQFF,TGTGCCAGCAGCTCTAGAAGAGGGACCTCGGAGTTCTACAATGAGCAGTTCTTC,.,TRBV11-2,.,TRBJ2-1
CASTRQFLNYGYTF,TGTGCCAGCACCAGACAGTTCCTAAACTATGGCTACACCTTC,.,TRBV12-3/TRBV12-4,few,TRBJ1-2
CATSDGTIKGTQYF,TGTGCCACCAGTGATGGGACTATTAAAGGGACCCAGTACTTC,TRBD2,TRBV24-1,.,TRBJ2-5
CASTPGRGDYGYTF,TGTGCCAGCACCCCGGGCAGGGGTGACTATGGCTACACCTTC,.,TRBV2,few,TRBJ1-2
CASSLGVVRDSPLHF,TGTGCCAGCAGTTTAGGGGTCGTCCGGGATTCACCCCTCCACTTT,.,TRBV12-3/TRBV12-4,few,TRBJ1-6
CASSQTAFRDREGDTQYF,TGTGCCAGCAGCCAAACGGCCTTCCGGGACAGGGAAGGGGATACGCAGTATTTT,TRBD1,TRBV14,.,TRBJ2-3
CSTRDGNTIYF,TGCAGCACCAGGGATGGAAACACCATATATTTT,.,TRBV29-1,few,TRBJ1-3
CASRLRVGQPQHF,TGTGCCAGCCGCTTACGGGTTGGACAGCCCCAGCATTTT,.,TRBV7-9,few,TRBJ1-5
CSVDSQRAVNEQFF,TGCAGCGTTGATTCCCAGCGGGCCGTTAATGAGCAGTTCTTC,.,TRBV29-1,many,TRBJ2-1
CATSPHGGITEAFF,TGTGCCACCAGCCCGCACGGGGGAATCACTGAAGCTTTCTTT,.,TRBV24-1,few,TRBJ1-1
CASSLGTSPSYEQYF,TGCGCCAGCAGCTTGGGGACTAGTCCGTCCTACGAGCAGTACTTC,TRBD2,TRBV5-1,.,TRBJ2-7
CASSTLGTKETQYF,TGTGCCAGCAGTACCCTCGGGACTAAAGAGACCCAGTACTTC,TRBD2,TRBV6-1,few,TRBJ2-5
CASSRDNSDTQYF,TGTGCCAGCAGTAGGGACAACTCAGATACGCAGTATTTT,.,TRBV6-6,few,TRBJ2-3
CASRDGGSSYNSPLHF,TGCGCCAGCAGGGACGGCGGGAGCTCCTATAATTCACCCCTCCACTTT,.,TRBV5-1,few,TRBJ1-6
CASKTGPDNSPLHF,TGCGCCAGCAAGACGGGACCGGATAATTCACCCCTCCACTTT,.,TRBV5-1,few,TRBJ1-6
CASSPDRGTAGELFF,TGTGCCAGCAGCCCTGACAGGGGGACGGCCGGGGAGCTGTTTTTT,TRBD1,TRBV12-3/TRBV12-4,few,TRBJ2-2
CASSPPLRDEQFF,TGTGCCAGCTCACCACCTTTGCGCGATGAGCAGTTCTTC,.,TRBV18,many,TRBJ2-1
CASSLQSGSADTQYF,TGTGCCAGCAGCCTACAAAGCGGGAGCGCAGATACGCAGTATTTT,TRBD2,TRBV11-2,few,TRBJ2-3
CASSPPRGRSTDTQYF,TGTGCCAGCTCACCACCGAGGGGGCGATCCACAGATACGCAGTATTTT,TRBD1,TRBV18,once,TRBJ2-3
CASSKGTSGRAPYNEQFF,TGTGCCAGCAGCAAAGGGACTAGCGGGAGGGCCCCCTACAATGAGCAGTTCTTC,TRBD2,TRBV7-3,few,TRBJ2-1
CASSPALLSYNEQFF,TGTGCCAGCTCACCGGCCTTACTCTCCTACAATGAGCAGTTCTTC,.,TRBV18,few,TRBJ2-1
CASSRLFPLNTEAFF,TGTGCCAGCAGCCGGTTGTTTCCTTTGAACACTGAAGCTTTCTTT,.,TRBV5-8,few,TRBJ1-1
CASSLGQGITYEQYF,TGCGCCAGCAGCTTGGGACAGGGTATCACCTACGAGCAGTACTTC,TRBD1,TRBV5-1,few,TRBJ2-7
CASSAEGAVAKNIQYF,TGTGCCAGCAGCGCTGAGGGCGCCGTAGCCAAAAACATTCAGTACTTC,.,TRBV11-2,few,TRBJ2-4
CASSYGQRVNTEAFF,TGTGCCAGCAGTTACGGGCAAAGAGTGAACACTGAAGCTTTCTTT,.,TRBV6-5,.,TRBJ1-1
CASRGSGGTGNNQPQHF,TGTGCCAGCAGGGGTTCTGGAGGGACAGGGAACAATCAGCCCCAGCATTTT,TRBD1,TRBV6-1,.,TRBJ1-5
CASSLLITSGTTGELFF,TGTGCCAGCAGCTTACTTATAACTAGCGGGACCACCGGGGAGCTGTTTTTT,TRBD2,TRBV7-9,.,TRBJ2-2
CASSSRNYGYTF,TGTGCCAGCAGTTCCAGGAACTATGGCTACACCTTC,.,TRBV28,many,TRBJ1-2
CASHQEGVSYEQYF,TGTGCCAGCCACCAGGAGGGAGTTTCGTACGAGCAGTACTTC,.,TRBV5-6,.,TRBJ2-7